This T cell receptor (beta chain) was captured in a study of spatial heterogeneity in lung cancer. Study at large: Alpha-chain sequences were consistently detected less often than beta-chain sequences.

Unique molecular identifiers tagged every individual TCR cDNA molecule. TCRdb reprocessed the 5' RACE reads with MiXCR, giving one entry per CDR3 protein. The sample carries tens of thousands of distinct CDR3 sequences, approximately 21% recorded once. Germline V gene data show CDR1 as LNHDA and CDR2 as SQIVND (reference sequence). The CDR3 loop spans 13 amino acids. The V end lost 8 bases, the J end lost 5 bases, and 13 bases lay between the germline ends. Regarding time point: sample taken at primary tumor resection. Unsorted whole RNA samples from tumor, nontumor lung or frozen PBMC were sequenced. The donors, around 71 patients with untreated early-stage non-small cell lung cancer, provided the samples.

The TCR was taken from a male donor with early-stage non-small cell lung cancer. Sequenced here: PBMCs, sampled at surgery. The chain links TRBV19 to TRBJ1-5; possible D gene TRBD1, 5 bases. The CDR3, as DNA: TGTGCCAGTTGGGCAGGGAGGGATCAGCCCCAGCATTTT. Translated, it gives CASWAGRDQPQHF.